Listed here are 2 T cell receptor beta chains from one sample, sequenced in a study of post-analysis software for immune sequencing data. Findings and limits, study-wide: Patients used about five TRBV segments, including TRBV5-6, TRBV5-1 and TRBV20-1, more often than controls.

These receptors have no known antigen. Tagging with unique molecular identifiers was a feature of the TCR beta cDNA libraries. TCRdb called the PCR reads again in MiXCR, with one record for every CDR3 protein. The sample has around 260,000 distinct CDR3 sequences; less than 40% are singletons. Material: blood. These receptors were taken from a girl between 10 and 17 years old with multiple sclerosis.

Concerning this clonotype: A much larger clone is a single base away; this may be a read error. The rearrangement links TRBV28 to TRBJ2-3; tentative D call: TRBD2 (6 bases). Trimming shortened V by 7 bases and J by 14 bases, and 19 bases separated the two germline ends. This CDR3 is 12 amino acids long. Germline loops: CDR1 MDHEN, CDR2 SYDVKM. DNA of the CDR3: TGTGCCAGCAACGCACCGGGACTGGTGGTGTATTTT. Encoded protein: CASNAPGLVVYF.

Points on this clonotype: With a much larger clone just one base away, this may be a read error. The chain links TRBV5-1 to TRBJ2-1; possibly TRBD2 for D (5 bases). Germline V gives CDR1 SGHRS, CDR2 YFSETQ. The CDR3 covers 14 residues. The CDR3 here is CANSLDAAGIEQFF. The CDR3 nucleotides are TGCGCCAACAGCTTGGACGCCGCGGGCATTGAGCAGTTCTTC.